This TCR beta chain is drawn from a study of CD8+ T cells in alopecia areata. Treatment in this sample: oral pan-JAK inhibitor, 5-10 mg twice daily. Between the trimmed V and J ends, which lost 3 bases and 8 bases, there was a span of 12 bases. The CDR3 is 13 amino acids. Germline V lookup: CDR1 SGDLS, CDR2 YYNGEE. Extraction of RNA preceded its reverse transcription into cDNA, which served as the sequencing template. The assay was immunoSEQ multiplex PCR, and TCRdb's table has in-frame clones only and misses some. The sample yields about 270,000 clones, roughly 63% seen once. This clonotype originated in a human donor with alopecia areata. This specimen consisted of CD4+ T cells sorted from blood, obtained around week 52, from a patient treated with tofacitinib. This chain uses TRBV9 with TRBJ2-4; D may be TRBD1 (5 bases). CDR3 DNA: TGTGCCAGCAGCGCTCAATTAGGGGACATTCAGTACTTC. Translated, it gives CASSAQLGDIQYF.